The 6 T cell receptor beta chains below come from one sample, sequenced in a study of beta chain features in type 1 diabetes. These receptors are not linked to any known antigen. Findings of the study overall: Shortening of TCRB CDR3s, moderate but significant, appeared in all four CD4+ subsets of Type 1 diabetes patients.

Every bit of the isolated RNA underwent reverse transcription, so sequencing read expressed TCRB transcripts. The data were produced by immunoSEQ multiplex PCR, yet TCRdb's version contains in-frame clones alone and is incomplete. This sample has 150,000 to 190,000 clones, with under 13% found just once. The sample taken for sequencing was central memory CD4+ T cells from blood. All receptors derive from a man younger than 40 with type 1 diabetes.

This clone was observed a handful of times. The chain joins TRBV7-9 to TRBJ2-1, with D hard to call. V lost 1 base and J lost 9, with 4 bases in between. CDR3 length equals 11 residues. Germline CDR1 SEHNR, CDR2 FQNEAQ (reference sequence). The CDR3 sequence is CASSLGGEQFF. In DNA, the CDR3 is TGTGCCAGCAGCTTAGGAGGTGAGCAGTTCTTC.

This clone came up a few times. The chain joins TRBV29-1 to TRBJ2-1, with 8 bases identical to TRBD2. The germline V gene encodes CDR1 SQVTM and CDR2 ANQGSEA. The CDR3 sequence is 14 residues long. After removal of 7 bases from V and 3 bases from J, the junction contained 8 bases not matched to a gene. This CDR3 is CSARGAGGYNEQFF. The CDR3 DNA reads as TGCAGCGCCCGAGGGGCGGGAGGCTACAATGAGCAGTTCTTC.

This clone has just a few counts. The gene calls are TRBV7-9 and TRBJ1-2, with TRBD1 identical over 7 bases. This CDR3 is 14 amino acids long. Per the germline V gene, CDR1 is SEHNR and CDR2 is FQNEAQ (reference sequence). Trimming cost V 4 bases and J 6 bases; bases outside gene matches: 8. DNA of the CDR3: TGTGCCAGCAGCTCCTACGACAGGGAAGATGGCTACACCTTC. It yields the protein CASSSYDREDGYTF.

In its sample, this clone was seen a few times. This rearrangement joins TRBV7-2 to TRBJ2-1; 8 bases agree with TRBD2. CDR3 length: 15 amino acids. Germline CDR1 is SGHTA and CDR2 is FQGNSA. V trimming: 9 bases; J trimming: 8 bases; junction bases outside the gene matches: 15. As DNA, the CDR3 is TGTGCCAGTAGGCCCCTAGCGGGCTTGACGGATGAGCAGTTCTTC. This encodes CASRPLAGLTDEQFF. Full variable domain (outside the CDR3, taken from reference TRBV7-2 and TRBJ2-1): GAGVSQSPSNKVTEKGKDVELRCDPISGHTALYWYRQSLGQGLEFLIYFQGNSAPDKSGLPSDRFSAERTGGSVSTLTIQRTQQEDSAVYLCASRPLAGLTDEQFFGPGTRLTVL.

In its sample, this clone was seen a few times. The chain links TRBV4-3 to TRBJ2-5; 8 nucleotides line up with TRBD1. J lost 3 bases, V lost 1 base, and 1 base had no gene match. Germline CDR1 is LGHNA and CDR2 is YSLEER. The CDR3 totals 14 residues. The CDR3 reads CASSQGTGKETQYF. CDR3 DNA: TGCGCCAGCAGCCAAGGGACAGGGAAAGAGACCCAGTACTTC.

This clone came up a few times. The CDR3 sequence is CASSPAPTGSGANVLTF. In DNA, the CDR3 is TGTGCCAGCAGCCCCGCCCCAACAGGGTCTGGGGCCAACGTCCTGACTTTC. The chain has TRBV7-3 and TRBJ2-6; maybe TRBD1 (6 bases). V lost 5 bases to trimming and J lost 1 base, with 15 bases between them. Germline assignment: CDR1 SGHTA and CDR2 FQGTGA. The CDR3 has 17 residues.